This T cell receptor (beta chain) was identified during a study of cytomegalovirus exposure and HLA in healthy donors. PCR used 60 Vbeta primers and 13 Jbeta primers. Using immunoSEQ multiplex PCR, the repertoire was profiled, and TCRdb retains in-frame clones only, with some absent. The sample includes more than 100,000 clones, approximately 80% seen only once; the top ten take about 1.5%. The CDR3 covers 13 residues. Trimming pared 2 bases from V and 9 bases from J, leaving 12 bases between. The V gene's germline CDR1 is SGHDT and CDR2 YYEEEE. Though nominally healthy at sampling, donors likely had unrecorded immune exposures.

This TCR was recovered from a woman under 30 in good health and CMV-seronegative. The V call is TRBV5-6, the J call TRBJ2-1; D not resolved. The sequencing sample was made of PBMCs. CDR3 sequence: CASSFYTDSEQFF. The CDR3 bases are TGTGCCAGCAGCTTTTATACAGATTCTGAGCAGTTCTTC.